This T cell receptor beta chain was obtained from a study of blood T cell repertoires in COVID-19. The participants were between roughly 18 and 100 years old and came from roughly 25 US areas. Exposed participants encountered a COVID-19 case during the 2 weeks preceding study entry. How the authors handled the data: Cell counts per sample came from amplifying reference gene primers. Some clones are missing from TCRdb's copy, which holds only in-frame ones; the method was immunoSEQ multiplex PCR. V and J calls and clone size are given by that table; D and trimming were obtained from the DNA. The sample contains about 220,000 clones, around 90% of which appear only once. CDR1 is MNHEY, CDR2 SMNVEV, per germline (reference sequence). This CDR3 spans 12 amino acids. Trimming took off 5 bases at V and 3 bases at J, with 5 bases between the two ends.

The V and J genes are TRBV27 and TRBJ1-5, with D hard to call. The clonotype comes from a young man who had been exposed to COVID-19. Sequencing was carried out using PBMCs or T cells enriched from blood (not recorded which). CDR3 protein: CASSGLNQPQHF. CDR3 bases: TGTGCCAGCAGTGGCCTCAATCAGCCCCAGCATTTT.